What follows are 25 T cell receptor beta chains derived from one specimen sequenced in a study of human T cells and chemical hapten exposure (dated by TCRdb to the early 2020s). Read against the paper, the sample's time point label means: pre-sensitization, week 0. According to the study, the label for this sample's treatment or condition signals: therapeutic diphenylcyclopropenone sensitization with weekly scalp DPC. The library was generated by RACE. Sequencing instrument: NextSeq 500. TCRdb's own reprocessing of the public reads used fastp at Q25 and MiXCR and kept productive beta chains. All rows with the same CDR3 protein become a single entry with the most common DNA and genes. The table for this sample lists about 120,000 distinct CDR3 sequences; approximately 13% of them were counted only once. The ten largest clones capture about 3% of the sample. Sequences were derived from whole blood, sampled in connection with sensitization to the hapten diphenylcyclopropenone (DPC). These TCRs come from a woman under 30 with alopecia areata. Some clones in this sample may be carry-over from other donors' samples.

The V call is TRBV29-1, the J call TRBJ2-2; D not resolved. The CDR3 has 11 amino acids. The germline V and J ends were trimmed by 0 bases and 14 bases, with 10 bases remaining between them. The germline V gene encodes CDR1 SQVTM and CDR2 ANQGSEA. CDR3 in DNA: TGCAGCGTTGAAGAGCCGACCGGTCTGTTTTTT. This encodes CSVEEPTGLFF.

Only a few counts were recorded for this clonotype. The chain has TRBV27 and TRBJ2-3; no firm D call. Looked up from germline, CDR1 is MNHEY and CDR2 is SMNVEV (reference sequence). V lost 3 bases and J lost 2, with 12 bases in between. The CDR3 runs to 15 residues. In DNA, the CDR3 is TGTGCCAGCAGTTTGAGACTGCTCGCCACAGATACGCAGTATTTT. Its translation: CASSLRLLATDTQYF.

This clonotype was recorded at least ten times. CDR3 residues: CASSYSVGDSSYF. For the CDR3, the DNA is TGTGCCAGCAGTTATTCGGTGGGGGACAGCTCCTACTTC. The chain recombines TRBV6-2 or TRBV6-3 with TRBJ2-7, with 7 bases aligning to TRBD1. This CDR3 has 13 amino acids. V lost 3 bases and J lost 13; bases outside the gene matches: 12. CDR1 is MNHEY and CDR2 is SVGEGT in the germline V gene.

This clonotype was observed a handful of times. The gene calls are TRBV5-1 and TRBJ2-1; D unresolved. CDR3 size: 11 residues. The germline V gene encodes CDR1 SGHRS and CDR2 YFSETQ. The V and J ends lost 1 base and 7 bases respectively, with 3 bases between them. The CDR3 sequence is CASSLKNEQFF. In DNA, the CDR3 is TGCGCCAGCAGCTTGAAGAATGAGCAGTTCTTC.

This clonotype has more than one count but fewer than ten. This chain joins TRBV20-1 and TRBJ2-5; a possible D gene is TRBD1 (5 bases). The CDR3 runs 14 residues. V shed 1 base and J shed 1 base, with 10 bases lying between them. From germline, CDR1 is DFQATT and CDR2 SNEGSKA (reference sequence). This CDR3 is CSARALTVQETQYF. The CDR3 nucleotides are TGCAGTGCTAGAGCCCTGACAGTCCAAGAGACCCAGTACTTC.

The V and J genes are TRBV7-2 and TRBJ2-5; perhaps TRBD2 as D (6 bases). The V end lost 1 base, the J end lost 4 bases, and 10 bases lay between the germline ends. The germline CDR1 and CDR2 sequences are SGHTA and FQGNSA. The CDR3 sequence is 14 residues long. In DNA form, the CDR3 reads TGTGCCAGCAGCTTAGTCGGGGGTAGAGAGACCCAGTACTTC. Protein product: CASSLVGGRETQYF.

The CDR3 is CASSEKGAAGTEAFF. The CDR3 DNA is TGTGCCAGCAGTGAAAAGGGGGCGGCGGGCACTGAAGCTTTCTTT. The V and J genes are TRBV2 and TRBJ1-1; 7 bases align to TRBD1. V shed 2 bases and J 4 bases; nucleotides not matched to a gene: 7. Germline CDR1 and CDR2: SNHLY and FYNNEI. CDR3 length: 15 amino acids.

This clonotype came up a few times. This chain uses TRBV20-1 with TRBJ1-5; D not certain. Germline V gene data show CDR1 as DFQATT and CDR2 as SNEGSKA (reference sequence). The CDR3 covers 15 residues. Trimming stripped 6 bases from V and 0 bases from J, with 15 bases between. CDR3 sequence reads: CSATEGAYSNQPQHF. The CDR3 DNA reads TGCAGTGCAACGGAGGGAGCCTATAGCAATCAGCCCCAGCATTTT.

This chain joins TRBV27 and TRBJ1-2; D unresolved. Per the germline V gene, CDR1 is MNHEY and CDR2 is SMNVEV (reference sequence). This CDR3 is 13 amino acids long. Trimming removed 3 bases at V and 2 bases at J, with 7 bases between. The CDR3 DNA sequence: TGTGCCAGCAGTTTTGGGGAGAACTATGGCTACACCTTC. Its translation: CASSFGENYGYTF.

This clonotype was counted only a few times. CDR3 in DNA: TGTGCCAGCAGTTACTCGAGGGCTAGCGGGGGACCCACCGGGGAGCTGTTTTTT. Its translation: CASSYSRASGGPTGELFF. The V and J genes are TRBV6-2 or TRBV6-3 and TRBJ2-2; TRBD2 agrees at 10 bases. CDR1 is MNHEY, CDR2 SVGEGT, per germline. The CDR3 covers 18 residues. J lost 4 bases, V lost 0 bases, and 8 bases had no gene match.

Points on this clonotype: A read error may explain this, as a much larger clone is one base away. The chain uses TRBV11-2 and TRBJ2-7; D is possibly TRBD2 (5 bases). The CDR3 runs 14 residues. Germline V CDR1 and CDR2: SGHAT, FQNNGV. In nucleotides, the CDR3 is TGTGCCAGCAGCACCCCGACGGGGAACCACGAGCTGTACTTC. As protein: CASSTPTGNHELYF.

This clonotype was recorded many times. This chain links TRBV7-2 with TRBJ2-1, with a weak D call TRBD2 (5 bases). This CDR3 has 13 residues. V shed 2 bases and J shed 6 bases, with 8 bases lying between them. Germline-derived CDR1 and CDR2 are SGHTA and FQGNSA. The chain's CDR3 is CASSLREINEQFF. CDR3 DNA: TGTGCCAGCAGCTTACGGGAAATCAATGAGCAGTTCTTC.

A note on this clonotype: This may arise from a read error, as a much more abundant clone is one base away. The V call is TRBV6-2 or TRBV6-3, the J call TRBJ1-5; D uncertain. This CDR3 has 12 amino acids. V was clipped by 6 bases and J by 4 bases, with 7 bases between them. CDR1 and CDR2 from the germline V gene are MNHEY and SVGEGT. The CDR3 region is CASRSGNQPQHF. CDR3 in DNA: TGTGCCAGCAGATCCGGGAATCAGCCCCAGCATTTT.

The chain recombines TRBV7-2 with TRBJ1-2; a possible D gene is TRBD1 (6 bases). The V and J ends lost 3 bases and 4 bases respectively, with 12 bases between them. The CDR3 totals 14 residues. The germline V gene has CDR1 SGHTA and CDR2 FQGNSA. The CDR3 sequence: CASSFRTALYGYTF. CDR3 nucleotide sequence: TGTGCCAGCAGCTTCCGGACAGCCCTCTATGGCTACACCTTC.

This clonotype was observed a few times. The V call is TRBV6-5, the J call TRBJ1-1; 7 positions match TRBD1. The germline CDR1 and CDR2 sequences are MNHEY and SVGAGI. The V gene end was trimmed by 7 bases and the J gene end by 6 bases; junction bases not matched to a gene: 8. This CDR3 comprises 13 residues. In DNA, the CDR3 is TGTGCCAGCACCCTCCGCCAGGGGGCTGAAGCTTTCTTT. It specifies CASTLRQGAEAFF.

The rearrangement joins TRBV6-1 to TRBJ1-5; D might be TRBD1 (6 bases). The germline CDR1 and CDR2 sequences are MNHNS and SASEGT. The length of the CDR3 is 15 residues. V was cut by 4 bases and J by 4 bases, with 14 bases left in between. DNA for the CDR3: TGTGCCAGCAGTGTTTGGGGCAGGGGTAATCAGCCCCAGCATTTT. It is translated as CASSVWGRGNQPQHF.

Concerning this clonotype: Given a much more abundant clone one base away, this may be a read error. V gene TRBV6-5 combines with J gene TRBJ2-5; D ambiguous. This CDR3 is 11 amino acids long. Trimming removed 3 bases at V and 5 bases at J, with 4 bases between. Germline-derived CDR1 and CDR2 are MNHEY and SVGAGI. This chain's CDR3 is CASSYVETQYF. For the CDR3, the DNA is TGTGCCAGCAGTTATGTGGAGACCCAGTACTTC.

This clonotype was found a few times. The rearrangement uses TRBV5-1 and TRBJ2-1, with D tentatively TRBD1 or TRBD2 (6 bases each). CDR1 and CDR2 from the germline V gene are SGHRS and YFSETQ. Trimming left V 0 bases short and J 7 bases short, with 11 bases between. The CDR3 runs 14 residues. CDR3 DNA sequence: TGCGCCAGCAGCTTGGCTACAGGGAGGAATGAGCAGTTCTTC. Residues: CASSLATGRNEQFF.

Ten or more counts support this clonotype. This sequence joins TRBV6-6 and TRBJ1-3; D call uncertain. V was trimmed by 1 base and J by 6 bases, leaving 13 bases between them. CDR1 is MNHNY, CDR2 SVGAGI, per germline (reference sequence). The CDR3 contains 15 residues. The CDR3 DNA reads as TGTGCCAGCAGTTACTACCCAGGATCGGAAAACACCATATATTTT. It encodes CASSYYPGSENTIYF.

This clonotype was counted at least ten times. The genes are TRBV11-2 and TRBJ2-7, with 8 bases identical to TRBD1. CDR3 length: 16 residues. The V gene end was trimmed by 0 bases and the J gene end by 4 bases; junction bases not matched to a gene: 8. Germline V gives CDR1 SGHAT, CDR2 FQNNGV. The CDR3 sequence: CASSLDRGLSQYEQYF. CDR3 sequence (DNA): TGTGCCAGCAGCTTAGACAGGGGGCTCTCCCAATACGAGCAGTACTTC.

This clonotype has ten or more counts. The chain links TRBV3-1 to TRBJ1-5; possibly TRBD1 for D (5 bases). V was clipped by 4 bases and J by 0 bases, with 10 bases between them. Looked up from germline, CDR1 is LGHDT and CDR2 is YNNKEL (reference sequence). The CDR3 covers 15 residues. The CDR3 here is CASSPTVNSNQPQHF. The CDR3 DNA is TGTGCCAGCAGCCCGACAGTTAATAGCAATCAGCCCCAGCATTTT.

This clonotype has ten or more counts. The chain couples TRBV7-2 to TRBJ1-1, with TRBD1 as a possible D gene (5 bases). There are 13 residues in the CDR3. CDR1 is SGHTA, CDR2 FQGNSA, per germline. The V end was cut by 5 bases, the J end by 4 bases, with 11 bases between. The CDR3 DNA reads TGTGCCAGCAGCCACCGTAGGGGCACTGAAGCTTTCTTT. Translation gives CASSHRRGTEAFF.

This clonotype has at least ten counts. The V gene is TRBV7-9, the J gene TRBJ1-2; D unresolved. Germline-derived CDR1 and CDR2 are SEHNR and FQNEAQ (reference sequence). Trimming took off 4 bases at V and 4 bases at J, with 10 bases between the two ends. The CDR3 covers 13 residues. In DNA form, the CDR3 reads TGTGCCAGCAGCTCCGGGAGTAGCTATGGCTACACCTTC. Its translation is CASSSGSSYGYTF.

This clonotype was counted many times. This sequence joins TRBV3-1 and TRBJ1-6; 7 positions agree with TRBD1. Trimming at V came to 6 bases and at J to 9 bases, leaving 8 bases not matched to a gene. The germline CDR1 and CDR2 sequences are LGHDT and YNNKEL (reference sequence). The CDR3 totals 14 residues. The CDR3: CASRDTGEGSPLHF. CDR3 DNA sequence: TGTGCCAGCAGAGACACAGGGGAGGGTTCACCCCTCCACTTT.

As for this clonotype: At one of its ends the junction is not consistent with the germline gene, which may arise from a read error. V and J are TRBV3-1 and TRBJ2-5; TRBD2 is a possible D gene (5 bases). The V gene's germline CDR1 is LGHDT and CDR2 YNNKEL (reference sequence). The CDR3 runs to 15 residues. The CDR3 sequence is CASSQGEGLQETRYF. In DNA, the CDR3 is TGTGCCAGCAGCCAAGGAGAAGGACTCCAAGAGACCCGGTACTTC.